This is a list of T cell receptor beta chains from one sample in a study of T-cell reconstitution after alpha-beta-depleted transplantation in children. TCRdb redid the calling of the PCR reads with MiXCR, one entry per CDR3 protein. The sample lists about 610,000 distinct CDR3 sequences; roughly a tenth were seen once. Material: PBMCs from the stem cell graft donor, obtained from the stem cell graft. These receptors all stem from a human donor who donated a stem cell graft to a child with acute myeloid leukemia. Each CDR3 is given with its conserved first and last residue. The order of the fields is V gene, clone size, CDR3 length, J gene, D gene, CDR3 DNA, CDR3 protein. D genes are given only for firm matches. Only some rows state a clone size, as once, few, many or a class for expanded clones.

TRBV7-2	few	14	TRBJ1-6	.	TGTGCCAGCAGCTTATCGGCTGAAAGTTCACCCCTCCACTTT	CASSLSAESSPLHF
TRBV30	many	13	TRBJ2-7	TRBD2	TGTGCTCAAACCAGCGGGAGTGGCCACGAGCAGTACTTC	CAQTSGSGHEQYF
TRBV5-1	few	13	TRBJ2-1	.	TGCGCCAGCAGTTCCACCGTAGGGATTCCACAGTTCTTC	CASSSTVGIPQFF
TRBV20-1	many	14	TRBJ2-6	.	TGCAGTGCTTCCGAAGGGCCTGGGGCCAACGTCCTGACTTTC	CSASEGPGANVLTF
TRBV29-1	.	15	TRBJ2-3	TRBD2	TGCAGCGTTCGTCTAGCGGGAGGTGGCACAGATACGCAGTATTTT	CSVRLAGGGTDTQYF
TRBV7-9	few	14	TRBJ2-7	.	TGTGCCAGCAGCTCGCCGGCCTCCCCCTACGAGCAGTACTTC	CASSSPASPYEQYF
TRBV3-1	.	15	TRBJ2-3	.	TGTGCCAGCAGCTCGGGACGAGGCGGCACAGATACGCAGTATTTT	CASSSGRGGTDTQYF
TRBV18	few	15	TRBJ2-1	.	TGTGCCAGCTCACTACAGGAGGGAACCTACAATGAGCAGTTCTTC	CASSLQEGTYNEQFF
TRBV20-1	many	14	TRBJ2-1	.	TGCAGGGCTAGTTTAAGTCTCCAGGGCAATGAGCAGTTCTTC	CRASLSLQGNEQFF
TRBV27	many	15	TRBJ2-3	TRBD2	TGTGCCAGCAGTCTCAGCGGGAAAGCCCGAGATACGCAGTATTTT	CASSLSGKARDTQYF
TRBV27	many	14	TRBJ2-7	.	TGTGCCAGCAGTTTATTGCCAGCGGGCTACGAGCAGTACTTC	CASSLLPAGYEQYF
TRBV7-9	.	14	TRBJ2-5	TRBD1	TGTGCCAGCAGCTTCTCCCAGGGGGTGTGGACCCAGTACTTC	CASSFSQGVWTQYF
TRBV2	many	15	TRBJ2-2	.	TGTGCCAGCAGTGAACGACTAACGAACACCGGGGAGCTGTTTTTT	CASSERLTNTGELFF
TRBV4-2	few	17	TRBJ2-1	.	TGTGCCAGCAGCCTGGGGCGGCAAGCGGGCTCCTACAATGAGCAGTTCTTC	CASSLGRQAGSYNEQFF
TRBV28	.	16	TRBJ1-2	.	TGTGCCAGCAGTTTGGGAGGGTCCGCCCGAAACTATGGCTACACCTTC	CASSLGGSARNYGYTF
TRBV20-1	few	14	TRBJ2-3	.	TGCAGTGCTAGACTAGCGATCGGGTGGGGTACGCAGTATTTT	CSARLAIGWGTQYF
TRBV29-1	few	14	TRBJ2-3	.	TGCAGCGTTGAAGATCATTTAGCCACAGATACGCAGTATTTT	CSVEDHLATDTQYF
TRBV6-2/TRBV6-3	.	18	TRBJ2-2	.	TGTGCCAGCAGTTACTCGATTGTGGCGGCATTCGACACCGGGGAGCTGTTTTTT	CASSYSIVAAFDTGELFF
TRBV20-1	many	14	TRBJ2-3	TRBD2	TGCAGTGCTAAGGCGGGAGGGCGGTTGGATACGCAGTATTTT	CSAKAGGRLDTQYF
TRBV15	many	17	TRBJ2-1	TRBD2	TGTGCCACCAGCAGAGACCCCTTCGCTAGCGGGAGGAATGAGCAGTTCTTC	CATSRDPFASGRNEQFF
TRBV5-1	.	14	TRBJ1-4	.	TGCGCCAGCAGCTTGGTGGCGGGTAATGAAAAACTGTTTTTT	CASSLVAGNEKLFF
TRBV6-2/TRBV6-3	.	14	TRBJ2-7	TRBD1	TGTGCCAGCAGACCACAGGGGGTTTCCTACGAGCAGTACTTC	CASRPQGVSYEQYF
TRBV7-8	few	13	TRBJ1-2	.	TGTGCCAGCAGCCTGACATCGGGATTCGTAAACACCTTC	CASSLTSGFVNTF
TRBV27	few	18	TRBJ2-1	TRBD1	TGTGCCAGCAGTTACATCCCTCGGCCGGGACAGGATAACAATGAGCAGTTCTTC	CASSYIPRPGQDNNEQFF
TRBV7-9	.	17	TRBJ2-7	TRBD2	TGTGCCAGCAGTTCGGGAAAGGGCCTAGCGGGGTATTACGAGCAGTACTTC	CASSSGKGLAGYYEQYF
TRBV4-2	many	16	TRBJ2-1	TRBD1	TGTGCCAGCAGCCAACTTTCCGGGACAGGGGGGAATGAGCAGTTCTTC	CASSQLSGTGGNEQFF
TRBV12-3/TRBV12-4	many	15	TRBJ1-1	.	TGTGCCAGCAGTGTTCCGGGACTCCCGTTGACTGAAGCTTTCTTT	CASSVPGLPLTEAFF
TRBV4-2	.	16	TRBJ2-5	TRBD2	TGTGCCAGCAGCCAACGCCTAGCGGGAGGAGAAGAGACCCAGTACTTC	CASSQRLAGGEETQYF
TRBV15	few	15	TRBJ2-7	TRBD2	TGTGCCACCAGCAGTACTAGCGGGGGATCCTACGAGCAGTACTTC	CATSSTSGGSYEQYF
TRBV9	many	15	TRBJ1-2	TRBD1	TGTGCCAGCAGCGCCGATTCGACAGGGATCGGTGGCTACACCTTC	CASSADSTGIGGYTF
TRBV27	.	16	TRBJ2-4	.	TGTGCCAGCAGTTTTCTTGGGGAAGGGGCCAAAAACATTCAGTACTTC	CASSFLGEGAKNIQYF
TRBV4-2	few	15	TRBJ2-7	TRBD2	TGTGCCAGCAGCCTATCTTGGCGGGAGAGCTACGAGCAGTACTTC	CASSLSWRESYEQYF
TRBV7-2	few	15	TRBJ1-3	TRBD1	TGTGCCAGCAGCTATCCGGGGACAGTTGGAAACACCATATATTTT	CASSYPGTVGNTIYF
TRBV27	few	13	TRBJ1-1	.	TGTGCCAGCAGTTTATTAGGCCGTTATGAAGCTTTCTTT	CASSLLGRYEAFF
TRBV4-3	many	15	TRBJ2-1	TRBD1	TGCGCCAGCAGCCAAGATAGACAGGGCTACAATGAGCAGTTCTTC	CASSQDRQGYNEQFF
TRBV11-2	few	19	TRBJ1-5	TRBD1	TGTGCCAGCAGCCCCGGTTCCGGGACAGGGAACGGGGGCAATCAGCCCCAGCATTTT	CASSPGSGTGNGGNQPQHF
TRBV20-1	many	15	TRBJ2-7	TRBD2	TGCAGTGCTAGACCCACTAGCGGGAGGGTCTACGAGCAGTACTTC	CSARPTSGRVYEQYF
TRBV20-1	.	13	TRBJ2-2	.	TGCAGGACCCAGGGGTCGAACACCGGGGAGCTGTTTTTT	CRTQGSNTGELFF
TRBV20-1	many	14	TRBJ2-2	.	TGCAGTGCTAGTCCCGTTACGAACACCGGGGAGCTGTTTTTT	CSASPVTNTGELFF
TRBV4-2	many	12	TRBJ1-1	.	TGTGCCAGCAGCCGAGAAGTCGGCCGAGCTTTCTTT	CASSREVGRAFF
TRBV7-2	few	13	TRBJ1-2	TRBD1	TGTGCCAGCAGTTCCCGGGACAGGGGTGGCTACACCTTC	CASSSRDRGGYTF
TRBV28	.	14	TRBJ2-1	.	TGTGCCAGCCTAAGGGACACAACCTACAATGAGCAGTTCTTC	CASLRDTTYNEQFF
TRBV2	many	16	TRBJ2-3	TRBD1	TGTGCCAGCAGTCGTACCAGGGGGCTTATGGGGGATACGCAGTATTTT	CASSRTRGLMGDTQYF
TRBV9	few	13	TRBJ2-3	.	TGTGCCAGCAGCGTGGACACCACAGATACGCAGTATTTT	CASSVDTTDTQYF
TRBV10-3	many	14	TRBJ2-5	TRBD1	TGTGCCATCAGGACCGGACAGGGAGGCGAGACCCAGTACTTC	CAIRTGQGGETQYF
TRBV29-1	few	11	TRBJ2-7	.	TGCAGCGTTCTCAACTCCTACGAGCAGTACTTC	CSVLNSYEQYF
TRBV4-2	.	16	TRBJ1-4	.	TGTGCCAGCAGCCAGCGATCAGGGAGTAGTGATGAAAAACTGTTTTTT	CASSQRSGSSDEKLFF
TRBV3-1	.	13	TRBJ2-6	TRBD1	TGTGCCAGCAGCCCTCCGGGACAGGGAGTCCTGACTTTC	CASSPPGQGVLTF
TRBV20-1	few	12	TRBJ2-3	.	TGCAGTGCTAGTCTCGGAGGAAATACGCAGTATTTT	CSASLGGNTQYF
TRBV6-5	.	14	TRBJ2-7	.	TGTGCCAGCAGTTACTTCCGAAGGATAGGCGAGCAGTACTTC	CASSYFRRIGEQYF
TRBV3-1	.	15	TRBJ2-7	TRBD1	TGTGCCAGCAGCCCCGGGACAGGCAAAGCCTACGAGCAGTACTTC	CASSPGTGKAYEQYF
TRBV11-3	.	14	TRBJ2-2	.	TGTGCCAGCAGCTTAGTACCTAGTGGCGGGGAGCTGTTTTTT	CASSLVPSGGELFF
TRBV27	many	15	TRBJ2-7	.	TGTGCCAGCAGTTTATCGAGGCACGCTTCCTACGAGCAGTACTTC	CASSLSRHASYEQYF
TRBV12-3/TRBV12-4	.	14	TRBJ1-2	.	TGTGCCAGCAGCAGCGCCGGGAGCAACTATGGCTACACCTTC	CASSSAGSNYGYTF
TRBV5-1	.	13	TRBJ2-1	.	TGCGCCAGCAGCTTGGAACAGCACAATGAGCAGTTCTTC	CASSLEQHNEQFF
TRBV6-1	.	16	TRBJ2-5	TRBD1	TGTGCCAGCAGGGGTGACTCGACAGGGGGCCAAGAGACCCAGTACTTC	CASRGDSTGGQETQYF
TRBV29-1	.	15	TRBJ2-7	.	TGCAGCGCCCTCGACGGTTCCCTTGGGGCCTACGAGCAGTACTTC	CSALDGSLGAYEQYF
TRBV27	few	16	TRBJ2-2	TRBD1	TGTGCCAGCAGGAGGGCCGGGACAGGGGGAACCGGGGAGCTGTTTTTT	CASRRAGTGGTGELFF
TRBV28	few	19	TRBJ1-3	.	TGTGCCAGCAGCCGAGGGGGGTGGGGAACATTGACCTCTGGAAACACCATATATTTT	CASSRGGWGTLTSGNTIYF
TRBV12-3/TRBV12-4	few	14	TRBJ1-4	.	TGTGCCAGCAGTTTTTTTCTAGGGGATGGAAAACTGTTTTTT	CASSFFLGDGKLFF